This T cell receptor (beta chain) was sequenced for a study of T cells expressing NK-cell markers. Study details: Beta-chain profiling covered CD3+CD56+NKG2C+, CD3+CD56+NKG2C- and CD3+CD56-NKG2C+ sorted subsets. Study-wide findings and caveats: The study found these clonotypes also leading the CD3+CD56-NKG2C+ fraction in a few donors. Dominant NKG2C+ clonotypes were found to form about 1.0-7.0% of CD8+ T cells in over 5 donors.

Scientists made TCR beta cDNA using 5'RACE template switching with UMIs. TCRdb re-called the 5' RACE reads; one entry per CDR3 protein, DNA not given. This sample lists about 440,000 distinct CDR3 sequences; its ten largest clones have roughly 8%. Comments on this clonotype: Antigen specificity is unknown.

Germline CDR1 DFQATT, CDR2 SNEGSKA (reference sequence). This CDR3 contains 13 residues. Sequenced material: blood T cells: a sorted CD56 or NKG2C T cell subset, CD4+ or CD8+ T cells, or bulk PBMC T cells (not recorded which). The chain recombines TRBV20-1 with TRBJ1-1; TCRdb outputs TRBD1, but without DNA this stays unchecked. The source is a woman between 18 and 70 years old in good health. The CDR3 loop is CSARKGASAEAFF.